The 20 T cell receptor beta chains in this list originate from one sample, sequenced in a study of shared clonotypes between healthy human individuals. Using immunoSEQ multiplex PCR, the repertoire was profiled, and TCRdb retains in-frame clones only, with some absent. Of 550,000 to 850,000 clones listed, about 74% are singletons. The sequenced material came from memory CD4+ T cells sorted from blood. The subset denotes: CD45RA-negative fraction. These receptors originate from a young woman in good health.

The gene calls are TRBV19 and TRBJ2-7; D ambiguous. The germline gives CDR1 LNHDA, CDR2 SQIVND (reference sequence). The CDR3 extends over 14 amino acids. Trimming took 5 bases from V and 7 from J, leaving 18 bases between them. CDR3 amino acids: CASSRGPQEGEQYF. The CDR3 DNA reads TGTGCCAGTAGTCGTGGGCCCCAGGAAGGAGAGCAGTACTTC.

This clone was counted many times. The chain recombines TRBV10-1 with TRBJ2-3; a weak D match, TRBD1 (5 bases). Trimming shortened V by 2 bases and J by 1 base, and 10 bases separated the two germline ends. The germline CDR1 and CDR2 sequences are WNHNN and SYGVQD (reference sequence). CDR3 length equals 15 residues. The CDR3 DNA is TGCGCCAGCAGTGAGCCAGGGTTGGGCACAGATACGCAGTATTTT. Translation: CASSEPGLGTDTQYF.

This clone appeared once. The J gene is TRBJ1-1, the V gene TRBV7-9, with D possibly matching TRBD1 (6 bases). Looked up from germline, CDR1 is SEHNR and CDR2 is FQNEAQ (reference sequence). With 5 bases removed from V and 2 bases from J, the gap between germline ends came to 12 bases. The CDR3 length is 14 residues. CDR3: CASSQGFQNTEAFF. CDR3 in DNA: TGTGCCAGCAGCCAGGGGTTCCAAAACACTGAAGCTTTCTTT.

J is TRBJ2-5 and V is TRBV7-7; no clear D. Germline CDR1 SSHAT, CDR2 FNYEAQ (reference sequence). The CDR3 is 13 amino acids. Trimming took 4 bases from V and 4 from J, leaving 10 bases between them. The CDR3 nucleotides read TGTGCCAGCAGCTCAATTTTGGGAGAGACCCAGTACTTC. It encodes CASSSILGETQYF. Based on the CDR3 plus reference TRBV7-7 and TRBJ2-5, the full variable domain is GAGVSQSPRYKVTKRGQDVTLRCDPISSHATLYWYQQALGQGPEFLTYFNYEAQPDKSGLPSDRFSAERPEGSISTLTIQRTEQRDSAMYRCASSSILGETQYFGPGTRLLVL.

The chain joins TRBV6-1 to TRBJ2-7; 7 positions match TRBD1. Germline CDR1 is MNHNS and CDR2 is SASEGT. CDR3 length: 16 amino acids. Trimming at V came to 1 base and at J to 1 base, leaving 7 bases not matched to a gene. The CDR3 is CASSEEDPGQSYEQYF. CDR3 sequence (DNA): TGTGCCAGCAGTGAAGAAGACCCGGGACAGTCCTACGAGCAGTACTTC.

The chain combines TRBV5-1 with TRBJ2-7; D remains unclear. This CDR3 region has 14 residues. V dropped 1 base and J dropped 2 bases, with 10 bases sitting between them. Germline CDR1 and CDR2: SGHRS and YFSETQ. The chain's CDR3 is CASSLNVVTYEQYF. DNA of the CDR3: TGCGCCAGCAGCTTGAATGTTGTTACCTACGAGCAGTACTTC. Using reference TRBV5-1 and TRBJ2-7 for the parts outside the CDR3, the full variable domain is KAGVTQTPRYLIKTRGQQVTLSCSPISGHRSVSWYQQTPGQGLQFLFEYFSETQRNKGNFPGRFSGRQFSNSRSEMNVSTLELGDSALYLCASSLNVVTYEQYFGPGTRLTVT.

The rearrangement joins TRBV11-2 to TRBJ2-7; maybe TRBD1 (6 bases). Germline V gene sequence: CDR1 SGHAT, CDR2 FQNNGV. V was shortened by 5 bases and J by 1 base, with 21 bases between the two germline ends. The CDR3 is 17 amino acids. The CDR3 sequence is CASSAHRGRGSSYEQYF. DNA of the CDR3: TGTGCCAGCAGCGCGCATCGGGGCAGGGGATCATCCTACGAGCAGTACTTC.

This sequence joins TRBV6-5 and TRBJ2-5, with 10 bases that match TRBD1. CDR3 length equals 14 residues. The V and J ends lost 5 bases and 14 bases, in that order; junction bases with no gene match: 14. Germline CDR1 MNHEY, CDR2 SVGAGI. CDR3: CASSRQGATGVPYF. In DNA, the CDR3 is TGTGCCAGCAGTCGACAGGGGGCGACCGGAGTTCCTTACTTC.

The rearrangement links TRBV27 to TRBJ1-5; D not certain. Per the germline V gene, CDR1 is MNHEY and CDR2 is SMNVEV (reference sequence). The V gene lost 6 bases and the J gene lost 2 bases, with 11 bases spanning the gap. The CDR3 runs 14 residues. CDR3 amino acids: CASRLYSGNQPQHF. The CDR3, as DNA: TGTGCCAGCAGACTGTATAGCGGCAATCAGCCCCAGCATTTT.

The V call is TRBV27, the J call TRBJ1-5; 7 bases fit TRBD1. Germline CDR1 reads MNHEY; CDR2 reads SMNVEV (reference sequence). V was clipped by 3 bases and J by 2 bases; unmatched bases: 10. This CDR3 spans 17 amino acids. DNA for the CDR3: TGTGCCAGCAGTTTCGGAGGAAAAAGGGGGCGCAATCAGCCCCAGCATTTT. The encoded protein is CASSFGGKRGRNQPQHF.

As DNA, the CDR3 is TGCGCCAGCGGGACTAGCTGGGAGACCCAGTACTTC. Translation: CASGTSWETQYF. The chain couples TRBV10-1 to TRBJ2-5; 9 positions agree with TRBD2. V was pared by 8 bases and J by 5 bases, with 3 bases of the junction left unmatched. The V gene's germline CDR1 is WNHNN and CDR2 SYGVQD (reference sequence). The CDR3 loop spans 12 amino acids.

The J gene is TRBJ1-1, the V gene TRBV5-6; no reliable D call. Germline CDR1 is SGHDT and CDR2 is YYEEEE. Between the trimmed V and J ends, which lost 4 bases and 4 bases, there was a span of 14 bases. The CDR3 has 14 amino acids. The CDR3: CASSPRTVGTEAFF. Written as DNA, the CDR3 is TGTGCCAGCAGCCCAAGGACGGTGGGCACTGAAGCTTTCTTT.

The rearrangement uses TRBV19 and TRBJ1-1; no definite D call. Germline CDR1 reads LNHDA; CDR2 reads SQIVND (reference sequence). Trimming pared 7 bases from V and 0 bases from J, leaving 18 bases between. This CDR3 has 16 residues. For the CDR3, the DNA is TGTGCCAGTACCACAAGACCTGTGGGTTTGAACACTGAAGCTTTCTTT. Translated: CASTTRPVGLNTEAFF.

This clone was detected a few times. Additional DNA sequences in this sample encode the identical CDR3. This chain links TRBV11-2 with TRBJ2-7; TRBD1 matches 10 bases. This CDR3 comprises 14 residues. The V and J ends lost 5 bases and 2 bases, in that order; junction bases with no gene match: 3. The V gene's germline CDR1 is SGHAT and CDR2 FQNNGV. This chain's CDR3 is CASSNDRGPYEQYF. The CDR3 nucleotides are TGTGCCAGCAGCAATGACAGGGGGCCCTACGAGCAGTACTTC.

Remarks on this clone: The same CDR3 can be traced to other DNA sequences in this sample. The chain joins TRBV5-1 to TRBJ2-1; D is unclear. Germline CDR1 SGHRS, CDR2 YFSETQ. V shed 0 bases and J shed 7 bases, with 8 bases lying between them. The CDR3 is 13 amino acids. The CDR3 DNA follows: TGCGCCAGCAGCTTGGTCGTTCGTAATGAGCAGTTCTTC. The encoded protein is CASSLVVRNEQFF.

The V and J genes are TRBV10-3 and TRBJ2-7; 8 bases are shared with TRBD2. J was trimmed by 4 bases and V by 3 bases; bases with no gene match: 5. CDR1 ENHRY and CDR2 SYGVKD come from the germline V gene. There are 14 residues in the CDR3. The CDR3 region is CAISDREGRYEQYF. The CDR3 region has the DNA TGTGCCATCAGTGACCGGGAGGGCCGATACGAGCAGTACTTC.

Details on this clone: The sample contains more than one DNA sequence encoding this CDR3. The rearrangement uses TRBV5-1 and TRBJ2-7; tentatively, D is TRBD1 (6 bases). Germline values: CDR1 SGHRS, CDR2 YFSETQ. This CDR3 has 13 residues. V was clipped by 3 bases and J by 2 bases, with 9 bases between them. Here the CDR3 DNA reads TGCGCCAGCAGCTCCGGGACAACCTACGAGCAGTACTTC. Its translation: CASSSGTTYEQYF.

The V and J genes are TRBV28 and TRBJ2-2; 8 nucleotides agree with TRBD2. V trimming: 9 bases; J trimming: 0 bases; junction bases outside the gene matches: 6. The germline CDR1 and CDR2 sequences are MDHEN and SYDVKM. The CDR3 covers 15 residues. The CDR3 loop is CASCVGLANTGELFF. In DNA form, the CDR3 reads TGTGCCAGTTGTGTGGGACTAGCGAACACCGGGGAGCTGTTTTTT.

In this sample, this clone turned up a few times. The chain employs TRBV19 and TRBJ2-2; D may match TRBD1 or TRBD2 (5 bases each). V lost 4 bases and J 6 bases, leaving 15 bases between the germline ends. Germline V gene lookup returns CDR1 LNHDA and CDR2 SQIVND (reference sequence). This CDR3 has 15 amino acids. CDR3: CASSTSGTVAGELFF. In DNA form, the CDR3 reads TGTGCCAGTAGTACCTCCGGGACCGTCGCCGGGGAGCTGTTTTTT.

The genes are TRBV7-2 and TRBJ2-3; no clear D gene. The CDR3 is made up of 15 amino acids. V was clipped by 1 base and J by 1 base, with 9 bases between them. Germline V lookup: CDR1 SGHTA, CDR2 FQGNSA. CDR3 loop: CASSLVALGTDTQYF. Written as DNA, the CDR3 is TGTGCCAGCAGCTTAGTTGCTTTGGGCACAGATACGCAGTATTTT.